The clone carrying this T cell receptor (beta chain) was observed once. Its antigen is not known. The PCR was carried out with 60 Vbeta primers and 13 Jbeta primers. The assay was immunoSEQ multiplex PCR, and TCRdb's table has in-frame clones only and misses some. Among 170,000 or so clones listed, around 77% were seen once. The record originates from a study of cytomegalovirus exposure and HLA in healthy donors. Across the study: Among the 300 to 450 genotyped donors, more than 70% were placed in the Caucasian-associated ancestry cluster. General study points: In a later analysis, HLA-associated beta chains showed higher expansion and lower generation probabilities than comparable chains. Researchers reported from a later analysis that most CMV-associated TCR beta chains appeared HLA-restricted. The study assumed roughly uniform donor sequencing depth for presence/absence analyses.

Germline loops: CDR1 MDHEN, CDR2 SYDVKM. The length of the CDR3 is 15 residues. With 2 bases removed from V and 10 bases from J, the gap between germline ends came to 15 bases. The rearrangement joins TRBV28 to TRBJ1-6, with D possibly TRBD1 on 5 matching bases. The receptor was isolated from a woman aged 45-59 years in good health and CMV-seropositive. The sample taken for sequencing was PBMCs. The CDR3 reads CASSLGRAGGSPLHF. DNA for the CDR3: TGTGCCAGCAGTTTAGGCAGGGCAGGTGGATCACCCCTCCACTTT.